Following are 23 T cell receptor beta chains from one sample sequenced in a study of OX40 agonist ivuxolimab in advanced cancers. Generated by immunoSEQ multiplex PCR, the TCRdb table keeps only in-frame clones and is missing some. The data hold around 100,000 clones, with 90% observed a single time. The source material was CD4+ or CD8+ T cells sorted from blood, sampled in a trial of the OX40 agonist ivuxolimab. These receptors were collected from an adult with an advanced solid tumor such as melanoma, head and neck, liver or kidney cancer.

The chain is built from TRBV5-1 and TRBJ2-3; TRBD1 or TRBD2 may be the D gene (5 bases each). The CDR3 extends over 14 amino acids. Germline V lookup: CDR1 SGHRS, CDR2 YFSETQ. With 4 bases removed from V and 0 bases from J, the gap between germline ends came to 9 bases. The CDR3 bases are TGCGCCAGCAGCGTACGGGACAGCACAGATACGCAGTATTTT. Translation: CASSVRDSTDTQYF. The entire variable domain, with the rest obtained from reference TRBV5-1 and TRBJ2-3, is as follows: KAGVTQTPRYLIKTRGQQVTLSCSPISGHRSVSWYQQTPGQGLQFLFEYFSETQRNKGNFPGRFSGRQFSNSRSEMNVSTLELGDSALYLCASSVRDSTDTQYFGPGTRLTVL.

The chain couples TRBV5-5 to TRBJ2-1; D remains unclear. CDR1 is SGHKS, CDR2 YYEKEE, per germline (reference sequence). The CDR3 runs to 15 residues. The V end lost 3 bases, the J end lost 5 bases, and 15 bases lay between the germline ends. Here the CDR3 reads CASSSILGRHNEQFF. CDR3 DNA sequence: TGTGCCAGCAGCTCGATCCTAGGACGACACAATGAGCAGTTCTTC.

The chain combines TRBV5-1 with TRBJ2-2, with no clear D. Germline assignment: CDR1 SGHRS and CDR2 YFSETQ. The V gene lost 0 bases and the J gene lost 4 bases, with 4 bases spanning the gap. This CDR3 is 13 amino acids long. The CDR3 coding sequence is TGCGCCAGCAGCTTGGACGGCACCGGGGAGCTGTTTTTT. Translated, it gives CASSLDGTGELFF. The complete variable domain, with remaining parts taken from reference TRBV5-1 and TRBJ2-2, reads KAGVTQTPRYLIKTRGQQVTLSCSPISGHRSVSWYQQTPGQGLQFLFEYFSETQRNKGNFPGRFSGRQFSNSRSEMNVSTLELGDSALYLCASSLDGTGELFFGEGSRLTVL.

This chain uses TRBV19 with TRBJ1-5, with TRBD1 identical over 8 bases. Germline V gene sequence: CDR1 LNHDA, CDR2 SQIVND (reference sequence). Trimming removed 7 bases from V and 4 bases from J; junction bases left unmatched: 12. CDR3 length: 16 residues. As DNA, the CDR3 is TGTGCCAGTACCGATACCGTATACAGGGGGAATCAGCCCCAGCATTTT. This sequence encodes CASTDTVYRGNQPQHF. The full variable domain, its missing parts supplied by reference TRBV19 and TRBJ1-5, is DGGITQSPKYLFRKEGQNVTLSCEQNLNHDAMYWYRQDPGQGLRLIYYSQIVNDFQKGDIAEGYSVSREKKESFPLTVTSAQKNPTAFYLCASTDTVYRGNQPQHFGDGTRLSIL.

The genes are TRBV18 and TRBJ1-4; TRBD1 agrees at 8 bases. Germline trimming cut 3 bases from V and 4 bases from J; bases unmatched to any gene: 4. Looked up from germline, CDR1 is KGHSH and CDR2 is LQKENI. CDR3 length: 15 residues. The CDR3 is CASSPRQGINEKLFF. CDR3 nucleotides: TGTGCCAGCTCACCCAGACAGGGGATTAATGAAAAACTGTTTTTT.

This chain links TRBV7-5 with TRBJ2-1; the DNA was not compared with TRBD2, the D call given in the table. TRBV7-5 represents a pseudogene. The CDR3 runs 13 residues. Here the CDR3 reads CARSFGTSNEQFF. DNA of the CDR3: TGTGCCAGAAGCTTCGGGACTAGCAATGAGCAGTTCTTC.

The V and J genes are TRBV25-1 and TRBJ2-5; 8 bases are shared with TRBD1. The DNA end is a closer match to TRBJ2-7, so the J assignment may be wrong. Looked up from germline, CDR1 is MGHDK and CDR2 is SYGVNS. The CDR3 runs to 14 residues. CDR3 coding DNA: TGTGCCAGCAGTGTCCCAGGGGGCAAGCGCGAGCAGTACTTC. Its translation is CASSVPGGKREQYF.

The chain joins TRBV5-1 to TRBJ1-1; TRBD1 is a possible D gene (5 bases). V was shortened by 0 bases and J by 5 bases, with 11 bases between the two germline ends. This CDR3 has 14 amino acids. Per germline, CDR1 SGHRS and CDR2 YFSETQ. The CDR3, as DNA: TGCGCCAGCAGCTTGGATAACCAGGGAACTGAAGCTTTCTTT. Its translation is CASSLDNQGTEAFF.

This chain connects TRBV2 to TRBJ2-2, with TRBD1 matching over 7 bases. Germline V gives CDR1 SNHLY, CDR2 FYNNEI. The CDR3 loop spans 15 amino acids. Unmatched junction bases numbered 6, after V lost 7 bases and J lost 1 base. For the CDR3, the DNA is TGTGCCAGCATATCCGGGACAGTGAACACCGGGGAGCTGTTTTTT. Translating it yields CASISGTVNTGELFF.

The V call is TRBV7-8, the J call TRBJ2-7; D perhaps matches TRBD1 (8 bases). The V gene lost 1 base and the J gene lost 6 bases, with 16 bases spanning the gap. The CDR3 extends over 15 amino acids. Per germline, CDR1 SGHVS and CDR2 FQNEAQ. The chain's CDR3 is CASSLGGQGGGEQYF. The CDR3 DNA follows: TGTGCCAGCAGCTTAGGCGGACAGGGCGGGGGCGAGCAGTACTTC. Full variable domain (missing parts from reference TRBV7-8 and TRBJ2-7): GAGVSQSPRYKVAKRGQDVALRCDPISGHVSLFWYQQALGQGPEFLTYFQNEAQLDKSGLPSDRFFAERPEGSVSTLKIQRTQQEDSAVYLCASSLGGQGGGEQYFGPGTRLTVT.

CDR3 amino acids: CASKTGAGAGELFF. CDR3 DNA: TGTGCCAGCAAGACAGGGGCCGGCGCCGGGGAGCTGTTTTTT. This chain uses TRBV19 with TRBJ2-2; 8 bases are a match to TRBD1. The junction had 9 bases not matched to a gene; V was cut back by 9 bases and J by 6 bases. This CDR3 has 14 residues. CDR1 is LNHDA, CDR2 SQIVND, per germline (reference sequence).

CDR3 coding DNA: TGTGCCAGCAGCCAAGACCTGTCCAATGAGCAGTTCTTC. Protein: CASSQDLSNEQFF. This chain joins TRBV4-2 and TRBJ2-1; D is unclear. This CDR3 comprises 13 residues. V lost 0 bases and J 6 bases, leaving 6 bases between the germline ends. CDR1 is LGHNA and CDR2 is YNFKEQ in the germline V gene.

The chain has TRBV7-2 and TRBJ1-5; a weak D match, TRBD1 (6 bases). Trimming cost V 5 bases and J 5 bases, with 16 bases left between them. The CDR3 has 15 amino acids. Germline CDR1 is SGHTA and CDR2 is FQGNSA. The chain's CDR3 is CASSPVGGEDQPQHF. CDR3 sequence (DNA): TGTGCCAGCAGCCCAGTGGGGGGCGAGGATCAGCCCCAGCATTTT.

This clone turned up a few times. The chain employs TRBV7-2 and TRBJ1-5, with 11 bases lining up with TRBD1. The V gene end was trimmed by 6 bases and the J gene end by 0 bases; junction bases not matched to a gene: 10. The CDR3 has 18 amino acids. Germline V gene lookup returns CDR1 SGHTA and CDR2 FQGNSA. The CDR3 nucleotides are TGTGCCAGCAGATCCGGGACAGGGGGACTACATAGCAATCAGCCCCAGCATTTT. It encodes CASRSGTGGLHSNQPQHF.

The chain uses TRBV6-5 and TRBJ1-5; D remains unclear. The CDR3 runs 15 residues. CDR1 MNHEY and CDR2 SVGAGI come from the germline V gene. Trimming took 6 bases from V and 9 from J, leaving 21 bases between them. The CDR3: CASSPRAPERRPQHF. CDR3 sequence (DNA): TGTGCCAGCAGCCCCCGGGCCCCCGAGCGACGGCCCCAGCATTTT.

The genes are TRBV7-2 and TRBJ1-2; perhaps TRBD1 as D (6 bases). Deletions cut 4 bases from V and 4 bases from J, with 10 bases between. Per germline, CDR1 SGHTA and CDR2 FQGNSA. The CDR3 runs 13 residues. DNA of the CDR3: TGTGCCAGCAGCTCAGGGGTTGGCTATGGCTACACCTTC. Translating it yields CASSSGVGYGYTF.

This chain connects TRBV19 to TRBJ2-7, with 11 bases fitting TRBD2. CDR3 size: 20 residues. V lost 5 bases, J lost 9 bases, and 27 bases stayed unmatched. Germline CDR1 LNHDA, CDR2 SQIVND (reference sequence). Here the CDR3 DNA reads TGTGCCAGTAGTCCACGCCCGCCGGGACTAGCGGTTCGCCGGCACCTCGGGCAGTACTTC. Translating it yields CASSPRPPGLAVRRHLGQYF.

The chain recombines TRBV27 with TRBJ2-7; 7 positions agree with TRBD1. V gave up 4 bases and J gave up 3 bases; unmatched junction bases: 9. Germline V gene sequence: CDR1 MNHEY, CDR2 SMNVEV (reference sequence). The CDR3 is 15 residues long. The CDR3 sequence is CASSSTWTGHYEQYF. The CDR3 bases are TGTGCCAGCAGTTCCACGTGGACAGGTCACTACGAGCAGTACTTC.

V is TRBV6-1 and J is TRBJ2-3, with a weak D call TRBD2 (6 bases). CDR1 MNHNS and CDR2 SASEGT come from the germline V gene. V was trimmed by 2 bases and J by 4 bases, leaving 13 bases between them. The CDR3 contains 15 residues. The CDR3 nucleotides read TGTGCCAGCAGTGAACGTTTGGAGGGTGCAGATACGCAGTATTTT. Translation: CASSERLEGADTQYF.

This chain uses TRBV7-2 with TRBJ2-7, with D perhaps matching TRBD2 (6 bases). The CDR3 sequence is 13 residues long. Between the trimmed V and J ends, which lost 1 base and 6 bases, there was a span of 10 bases. CDR1 and CDR2 from the germline V gene are SGHTA and FQGNSA. The CDR3 nucleotides are TGTGCCAGCAGCTTAGGGCCGCGGGGCGAGCAGTACTTC. Translated: CASSLGPRGEQYF.

This chain connects TRBV27 to TRBJ1-1; D is ambiguous. The V end was cut by 5 bases, the J end by 4 bases, with 17 bases between. Germline CDR1 MNHEY, CDR2 SMNVEV (reference sequence). The CDR3 loop spans 15 amino acids. CDR3 region: CASSARTVKGTEAFF. The CDR3 region has the DNA TGTGCCAGCAGTGCTAGGACTGTTAAGGGCACTGAAGCTTTCTTT.

CDR3 coding DNA: TGTGCCAGCAGTTACCCGGACGGCGACTCCTACGAGCAGTACTTC. Translation gives CASSYPDGDSYEQYF. J is TRBJ2-7 and V is TRBV27, with no clear D. Germline lookup yields CDR1 MNHEY and CDR2 SMNVEV (reference sequence). CDR3 length equals 15 residues. V was cut by 4 bases and J by 0 bases, with 13 bases left in between.

The gene calls are TRBV9 and TRBJ2-3; TRBD2 matches 9 bases. The CDR3 length is 16 residues. V shed 0 bases and J 4 bases; nucleotides not matched to a gene: 6. The germline gives CDR1 SGDLS, CDR2 YYNGEE. The CDR3 region has the DNA TGTGCCAGCAGCGTAGAGGCTAGCGGGAAATCAGATACGCAGTATTTT. This codes for CASSVEASGKSDTQYF.